Detailed here is one T cell receptor (beta chain). Its antigen is still unknown. V lost 2 bases to trimming and J lost 5 bases, with 4 bases between them. Germline CDR1 reads GTSNPN; CDR2 reads SVGIG (reference sequence). The CDR3 spans 11 residues. This specimen belongs to a study of CD8 T cells in Susac syndrome. Study results and caveats: An acknowledgment was made by the study that its TCR sequencing and HLA analysis involved relatively few individuals.

TCR beta sequences were obtained from blood CD8+ and CD4+ T cells. Negative isolation yielded CD4+ and CD8+ T cells, and FACS enriched TEMRA cells. Random-hexamer reverse transcription was applied to about 0.5 to 1 ug RNA. The CDR3 of TCR beta was amplified by immunoSEQ multiplex PCR across 54 Vbeta and 13 Jbeta. One entry per CDR3 protein, called by TCRdb with MiXCR from the immunoSEQ multiplex PCR reads. The sample has about 71,000 distinct CDR3 sequences, roughly 95% seen once. The sample was CD4+ T cells from PBMCs. The receptor's source is a human donor with multiple sclerosis. This chain connects TRBV30 to TRBJ2-4; D is undetermined. The CDR3 DNA reads as TGTGCCTGGAGTTTAGAAAACATTCAGTACTTC. It yields the protein CAWSLENIQYF.